This TCR beta chain is from a study of technical replicates of blood from a few donors. Looked up from germline, CDR1 is LNHDA and CDR2 is SQIVND (reference sequence). The CDR3 contains 16 residues. Trimming cost V 3 bases and J 0 bases, with 11 bases left between them. This clone appeared a single time. TCRdb keeps only in-frame clones here, not all; method: immunoSEQ multiplex PCR. The repertoire consists of just under 100,000 clones, with 95% occurring once and the leading ten covering around 0.21%. Sample: T cells isolated from PBMCs. The chain is built from TRBV19 and TRBJ2-2, with D unclear. This sequence originates from a human donor in good health. The DNA of the CDR3 is TGTGCCAGTAGTATCTGGGCAGCAGCGAACACCGGGGAGCTGTTTTTT. Translation: CASSIWAAANTGELFF.